What follows describes a single T cell receptor (beta chain). The entry originates in a study of blood T cell repertoires in COVID-19. The V gene's germline CDR1 is SGHRS and CDR2 YFSETQ. V was cut by 7 bases and J by 5 bases, with 12 bases left in between. This CDR3 is built from 12 residues. Study members were between roughly 18 and 90 years old and lived in some 22 US regions. Produced via immunoSEQ multiplex PCR; TCRdb's table is partial and in-frame only. The data contain around 330,000 clones, 85% of them singletons. J is TRBJ1-1 and V is TRBV5-1; D ambiguous. The sample taken for sequencing was PBMCs or T cells enriched from blood (not recorded which). This receptor was obtained from a woman aged 25-40 years who had been exposed to COVID-19. CDR3 region: CASADPGTEAFF. CDR3 in DNA: TGCGCCAGCGCCGACCCGGGGACTGAAGCTTTCTTT.